The rows below give T cell receptor beta chains drawn from one sample of a study of Ad26.COV2.S vaccination and SARS-CoV-2 variants. Profiling relied on immunoSEQ multiplex PCR, and the TCRdb table lists in-frame clones only, not all of them. This table holds roughly 420,000 clones, around 89% found once. Here the sequenced sample was peripheral blood, taken in a trial of Ad26.COV2.S vaccine versus placebo. Receptors were obtained from a person aged 18-65 years who received the Ad26.COV2.S COVID-19 vaccine or a placebo. The conserved cysteine and the conserved F or W are not part of the CDR3 here. Fields, in order: clone size, J gene, V gene, CDR3 protein. Some rows have no size entry. The others give once, few or many, or a class for an expanded clone.

size: .; J: TRBJ2-7; V: TRBV19; CDR3: ASSLHRTGAISYEQY
size: .; J: TRBJ2-7; V: TRBV18; CDR3: ASSPGPLYEQY
size: .; J: TRBJ2-7; V: TRBV10-1; CDR3: ASSDTTSGGYEQY
size: .; J: TRBJ1-4; V: TRBV29-1; CDR3: SAGQADEKLF
size: .; J: TRBJ2-3; V: TRBV12-3/TRBV12-4; CDR3: ASSPRPTDTQY
size: .; J: TRBJ1-2; V: TRBV15; CDR3: ATSREAGIRNYGYT
size: few; J: TRBJ1-2; V: TRBV5-6; CDR3: ASSSGFGGPGYT
size: .; J: TRBJ2-5; V: TRBV6-5; CDR3: ASKGAGSRQTQY
size: .; J: TRBJ1-5; V: TRBV6-5; CDR3: ASSSNRGQPQH
size: .; J: TRBJ2-2; V: TRBV30; CDR3: AWRLPGVGELF
size: .; J: TRBJ2-2; V: TRBV6-2/TRBV6-3; CDR3: ASSYGRGAQNTGELF
size: .; J: TRBJ1-4; V: TRBV7-9; CDR3: ASSQSTAATNEKLF
size: .; J: TRBJ1-4; V: TRBV11-1; CDR3: ASSATGEPNEKLF
size: .; J: TRBJ1-1; V: TRBV10-3; CDR3: AIRARDTEAF
size: .; J: TRBJ2-3; V: TRBV3-1/TRBV3-2; CDR3: ASSHETGGIGTDTQY
size: .; J: TRBJ2-1; V: TRBV4-1; CDR3: ASSQEGRGPGGQF
size: few; J: TRBJ1-1; V: TRBV6-6; CDR3: ASSPGTMNTEAF
size: .; J: TRBJ2-3; V: TRBV6-5; CDR3: ASSYSGGAADTQY
size: .; J: TRBJ2-3; V: TRBV12-3/TRBV12-4; CDR3: ASSLGRDTQY
size: .; J: TRBJ2-3; V: TRBV2; CDR3: ASVPGLAGGPQDTQY
size: .; J: TRBJ2-7; V: TRBV15; CDR3: ATSRGSGVSYEQY
size: .; J: TRBJ2-1; V: TRBV5-1; CDR3: ASSPDRVNEQF
size: .; J: TRBJ2-3; V: TRBV9; CDR3: ASSARTDTQY
size: .; J: TRBJ2-1; V: TRBV6-5; CDR3: ASSPVGGNEQF
size: .; J: TRBJ2-7; V: TRBV6-5; CDR3: ASKITSGGREQY
size: .; J: TRBJ2-7; V: TRBV6-5; CDR3: ASTGTNTYEQY
size: .; J: TRBJ2-2; V: TRBV6-2/TRBV6-3; CDR3: ASSLSGTFGGELF
size: .; J: TRBJ2-3; V: TRBV7-9; CDR3: ASSLGTDTQY
size: once; J: TRBJ2-3; V: TRBV7-8; CDR3: ASSSTRADTQY